A single count supports the clone carrying this T cell receptor (beta chain). This sample was taken from a study of T-cell memory formation after mild COVID-19. It was 5'RACE with constant-segment primers that produced the TCR alpha and TCR beta cDNA libraries, which carried sample barcodes and UMIs. TCRdb independently ran MiXCR on the 5' RACE reads; one entry per CDR3 protein. The sample lists over 45,000 distinct CDR3 sequences; approximately 9% were seen once. The germline V and J ends were trimmed by 5 bases and 0 bases, with 15 bases remaining between them. Germline CDR1 SGDLS, CDR2 YYNGEE. The CDR3 has 15 amino acids.

The sample consisted of PBMCs or a T cell subset sorted from them (not recorded which). The clonotype comes from an adult woman who had mild COVID-19 (a few samples of this study predate the infection). Cell type and time point are not known. The chain joins TRBV9 to TRBJ2-7, with a possible D match to TRBD2 (6 bases). In DNA form, the CDR3 reads TGTGCCAGCAGTTACGGAGGGGCCGACTCCTACGAGCAGTACTTC. This translates into CASSYGGADSYEQYF. Variable domain in full (rest from reference TRBV9 and TRBJ2-7): DSGVTQTPKHLITATGQRVTLRCSPRSGDLSVYWYQQSLDQGLQFLIQYYNGEERAKGNILERFSAQQFPDLHSELNLSSLELGDSALYFCASSYGGADSYEQYFGPGTRLTVT.